Listed below are T cell receptor beta chains from one sample, sequenced in a study of cytomegalovirus exposure and HLA in healthy donors. This table comes from immunoSEQ multiplex PCR, and its TCRdb copy is limited to in-frame clones, with some not included. This repertoire shows 65,000 to 85,000 clones, 84% found once; its top ten account for about 2.4%. Sequenced material: PBMCs. These receptor sequences come from a woman aged 50 to 60 in good health and CMV-seronegative. The CDR3 runs from the conserved cysteine through the conserved F or W. The D gene is left open where the match is weak. The listing skips clone size in some rows; elsewhere it reads once, few, many or a size class.

TRBV19,.,.,TRBJ2-1,CASSVGQSYNEQFF,TGTGCCAGTAGTGTGGGCCAGAGCTACAATGAGCAGTTCTTC
TRBV5-1,TRBD2,.,TRBJ2-3,CASSPIAGGTDTQYF,TGCGCCAGCAGCCCAATAGCGGGAGGCACAGATACGCAGTATTTT
TRBV28,.,.,TRBJ2-7,CASTRGPYYEQYF,TGTGCCAGCACCCGAGGGCCATACTACGAGCAGTACTTC
TRBV9,TRBD2,.,TRBJ2-7,CASSVAPGTSASYEQYF,TGTGCCAGCAGCGTAGCTCCGGGGACTAGCGCTTCCTACGAGCAGTACTTC
TRBV6-4,TRBD1,few,TRBJ2-1,CASSDGTGSYNEQFF,TGTGCCAGCAGTGACGGGACAGGCTCCTACAATGAGCAGTTCTTC
TRBV6-5,.,few,TRBJ1-3,CASSSYTGSGNTIYF,TGTGCCAGCAGTTCCTACACAGGATCTGGAAACACCATATATTTT
TRBV5-1,TRBD1,.,TRBJ2-5,CASSLGTGEETQYF,TGCGCCAGCAGCCTCGGGACAGGGGAAGAGACCCAGTACTTC
TRBV30,.,.,TRBJ1-4,CAWSVSEKLFF,TGTGCCTGGAGTGTTAGTGAAAAACTGTTTTTT
TRBV10-3,.,.,TRBJ2-2,CAISESEARIGELFF,TGTGCCATCAGTGAGAGTGAAGCGAGAATCGGGGAGCTGTTTTTT
TRBV28,TRBD1,.,TRBJ2-7,CASSFFGQETNEQYF,TGTGCCAGCAGTTTCTTCGGACAGGAAACGAACGAGCAGTACTTC
TRBV27,TRBD2,.,TRBJ2-7,CASSLIGGSGGEQYF,TGTGCCAGCAGTTTGATCGGCGGGAGCGGGGGCGAGCAGTACTTC
TRBV4-3,.,.,TRBJ2-3,CASSQDYRDTDTQYF,TGCGCCAGCAGCCAAGATTATCGCGACACAGATACGCAGTATTTT
TRBV7-2,.,few,TRBJ1-5,CASSPGGSSNQPQHF,TGTGCCAGCAGCCCGGGGGGGTCAAGCAATCAGCCCCAGCATTTT
TRBV7-3,TRBD2,.,TRBJ2-1,CASSPTGTSGNNEQFF,TGTGCCAGCAGCCCGACGGGGACTAGCGGGAACAATGAGCAGTTCTTC
TRBV19,TRBD2,.,TRBJ2-5,CASSIRGASLAGNQETQYF,TGTGCCAGTAGTATACGAGGGGCTTCACTAGCGGGTAATCAAGAGACCCAGTACTTC
TRBV19,TRBD1,once,TRBJ1-2,CASSIDRGFDYGYTF,TGTGCCAGTAGTATAGACAGGGGGTTTGACTATGGCTACACCTTC
TRBV5-4,.,once,TRBJ2-3,CASSPGGKSTDTQYF,TGTGCCAGCAGCCCCGGGGGAAAAAGCACAGATACGCAGTATTTT
TRBV28,TRBD2,.,TRBJ2-7,CASSMGLAGAHEQYF,TGTGCCAGCAGCATGGGACTAGCGGGAGCTCACGAGCAGTACTTC
TRBV7-2,.,once,TRBJ1-5,CASSLDQNSNQPQHF,TGTGCCAGCAGCTTAGACCAGAATAGCAATCAGCCCCAGCATTTT
TRBV9,TRBD2,once,TRBJ2-1,CASSVGISGVGSYNEQFF,TGTGCCAGCAGCGTAGGAATTAGCGGGGTAGGCTCCTACAATGAGCAGTTCTTC
TRBV4-1,.,.,TRBJ1-2,CASSQSGGPNYGYTF,TGCGCCAGCAGCCAGAGCGGCGGGCCTAACTATGGCTACACCTTC
TRBV19,.,.,TRBJ2-6,CASSIWGLYGANVLTF,TGTGCCAGTAGTATATGGGGACTCTACGGGGCCAACGTCCTGACTTTC